Described below is a single T cell receptor beta chain sequence and its context. Trimming removed 1 base from V and 5 bases from J; junction bases left unmatched: 13. Germline V CDR1 and CDR2: LGHNA, YSLEER. This CDR3 has 17 residues. This sample was included in a study of shared clonotypes between healthy human individuals. Each cell subset's genomic DNA was divided evenly among several immunoSEQ plates. Measured with immunoSEQ multiplex PCR; TCRdb has only the in-frame clones, and not every one. Of 2.3 million or so clones listed, approximately 95% are singletons. The receptor's source is a young man in good health. Some clones in this sample may be carry-over from other donors' samples. Sequences were obtained from naive CD4+ T cells from PBMCs. Noted subset: CD45RA+ positively selected. The genes are TRBV4-3 and TRBJ2-5; 7 bases fit TRBD2. The CDR3 protein is CASSQGWAAGLGETQYF. Written as DNA, the CDR3 is TGCGCCAGCAGCCAAGGCTGGGCAGCGGGGCTGGGGGAGACCCAGTACTTC.